This T cell receptor beta chain was captured by sequencing in a study of CD8+CD57+ T cells in acquired aplastic anemia. Note on this clonotype: Its antigen is undetermined.

Study-level findings and limits: Patients and controls shared 25 to 35 CD8+ CDR3 sequences, which appeared highly expressed in patients and within their immunodominant clones.

TCR beta VDJ and CDR3 profiling used genomic DNA as template. TCRdb processed the reads anew with MiXCR; each CDR3 protein has one entry. This sample has about 150,000 distinct CDR3 sequences, with approximately 52% found just once. Germline lookup yields CDR1 ENHRY and CDR2 SYGVKD. V was trimmed by 0 bases and J by 10 bases, leaving 18 bases between them. CDR3 length: 15 amino acids. Patients included in sequencing had previously demonstrated CD8+CD57+ cell expansion by flow cytometry. Prior therapy had not been administered to any patient at the time of blood sampling. Sequenced material: sorted CD4+, CD8+, or CD8+CD57+ T cells (not recorded which) from PBMCs. This receptor was obtained from a human donor with aplastic anemia. V and J are TRBV10-3 and TRBJ2-5; D ambiguous. CDR3 sequence (DNA): TGTGCCATCAGTGAGTCAGGTCTACCAGGTTGGGACCAGTACTTC. Its translation is CAISESGLPGWDQYF.